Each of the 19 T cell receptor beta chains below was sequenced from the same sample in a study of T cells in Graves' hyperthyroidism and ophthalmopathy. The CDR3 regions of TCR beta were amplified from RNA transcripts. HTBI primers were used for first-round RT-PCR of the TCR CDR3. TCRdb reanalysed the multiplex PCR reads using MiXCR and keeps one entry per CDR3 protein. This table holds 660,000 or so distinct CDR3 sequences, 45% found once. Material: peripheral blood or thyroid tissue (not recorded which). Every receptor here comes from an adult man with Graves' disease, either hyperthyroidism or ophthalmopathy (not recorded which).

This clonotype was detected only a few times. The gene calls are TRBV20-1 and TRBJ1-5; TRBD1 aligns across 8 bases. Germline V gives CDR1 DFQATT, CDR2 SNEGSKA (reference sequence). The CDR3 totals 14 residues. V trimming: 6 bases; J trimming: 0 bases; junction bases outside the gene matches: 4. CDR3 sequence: CSAWTGFSNQPQHF. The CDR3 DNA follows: TGCAGTGCCTGGACAGGGTTTAGCAATCAGCCCCAGCATTTT.

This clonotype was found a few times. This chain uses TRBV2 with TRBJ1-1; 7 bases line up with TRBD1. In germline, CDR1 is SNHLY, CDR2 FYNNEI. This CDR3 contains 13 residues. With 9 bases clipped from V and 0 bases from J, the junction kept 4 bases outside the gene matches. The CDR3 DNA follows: TGTGCCAGTGGGGGACAGCTGAACACTGAAGCTTTCTTT. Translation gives CASGGQLNTEAFF.

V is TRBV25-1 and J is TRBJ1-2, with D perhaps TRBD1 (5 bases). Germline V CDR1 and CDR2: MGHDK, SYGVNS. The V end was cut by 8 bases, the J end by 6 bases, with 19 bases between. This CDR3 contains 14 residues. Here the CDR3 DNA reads TGTGCCAGCCACCGGGACCAGGGAAGCCATGGCTACACCTTC. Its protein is CASHRDQGSHGYTF.

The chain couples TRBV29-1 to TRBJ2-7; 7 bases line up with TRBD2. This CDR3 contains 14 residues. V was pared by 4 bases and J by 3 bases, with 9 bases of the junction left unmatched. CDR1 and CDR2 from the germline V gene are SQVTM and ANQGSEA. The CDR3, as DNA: TGCAGCGTTGGGGAAGCGGGACTAAACTACGAGCAGTACTTC. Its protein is CSVGEAGLNYEQYF.

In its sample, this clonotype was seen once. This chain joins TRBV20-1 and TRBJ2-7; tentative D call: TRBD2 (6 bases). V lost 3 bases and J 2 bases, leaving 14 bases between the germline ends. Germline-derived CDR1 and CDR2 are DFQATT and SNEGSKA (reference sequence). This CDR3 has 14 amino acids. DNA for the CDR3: TGCAGTGCTAGCCCTGGCGGGACCACCTACGAGCAGTACTTC. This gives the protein CSASPGGTTYEQYF.

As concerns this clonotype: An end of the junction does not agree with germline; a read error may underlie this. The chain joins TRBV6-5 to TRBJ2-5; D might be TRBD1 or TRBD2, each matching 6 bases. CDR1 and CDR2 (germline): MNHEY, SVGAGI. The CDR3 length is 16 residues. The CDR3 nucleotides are TGTGCCATCAGTGACTTTCCGGGGGCGGGTGCGGAGACCCAGTACTTC. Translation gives CAISDFPGAGAETQYF.

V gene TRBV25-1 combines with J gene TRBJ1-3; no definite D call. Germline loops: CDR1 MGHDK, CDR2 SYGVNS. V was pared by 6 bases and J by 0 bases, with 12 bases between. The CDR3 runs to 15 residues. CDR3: CASSVEQSSGNTIYF. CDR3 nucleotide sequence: TGTGCCAGCAGCGTAGAACAAAGCTCTGGAAACACCATATATTTT.

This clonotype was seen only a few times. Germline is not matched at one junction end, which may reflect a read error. CDR3: CASSSIQEVGTEAFF. CDR3 in DNA: TGTGCCAGCAGTTCTATCCAGGAGGTGGGCACTGAAGCTTTCTTT. The chain recombines TRBV10-1 with TRBJ1-1, with D unresolved. Germline-derived CDR1 and CDR2 are WNHNN and SYGVQD (reference sequence). This CDR3 has 15 residues.

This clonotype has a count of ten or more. The CDR3 DNA is TGTGCCAGCAGCGCGGAGGGAGACTATCAGCCCCAGCATTTT. As protein: CASSAEGDYQPQHF. This sequence joins TRBV9 and TRBJ1-5, with no clear D. V lost 3 bases and J lost 5, with 12 bases in between. Germline V gene lookup returns CDR1 SGDLS and CDR2 YYNGEE. The CDR3 totals 14 residues.

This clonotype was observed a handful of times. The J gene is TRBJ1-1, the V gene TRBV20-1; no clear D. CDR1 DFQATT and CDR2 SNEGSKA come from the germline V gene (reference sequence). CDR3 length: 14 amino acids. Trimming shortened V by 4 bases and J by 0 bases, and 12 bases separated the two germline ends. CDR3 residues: CSATRELLNTEAFF. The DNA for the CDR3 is TGCAGTGCTACCCGGGAACTCTTGAACACTGAAGCTTTCTTT.

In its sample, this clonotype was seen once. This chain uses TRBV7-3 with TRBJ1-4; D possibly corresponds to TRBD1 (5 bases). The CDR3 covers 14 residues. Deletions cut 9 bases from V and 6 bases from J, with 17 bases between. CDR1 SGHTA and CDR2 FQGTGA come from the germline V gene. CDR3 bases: TGTGCCAGTAGTCCCGGGACGGAGGATGAAAAACTGTTTTTT. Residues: CASSPGTEDEKLFF.

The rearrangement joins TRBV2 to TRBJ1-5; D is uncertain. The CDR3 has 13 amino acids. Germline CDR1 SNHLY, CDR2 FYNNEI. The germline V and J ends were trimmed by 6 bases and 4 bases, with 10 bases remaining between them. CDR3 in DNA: TGTGCCAGCAGCCCTCAGGAGAATCAGCCCCAGCATTTT. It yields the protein CASSPQENQPQHF. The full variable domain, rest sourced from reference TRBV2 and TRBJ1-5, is EPEVTQTPSHQVTQMGQEVILRCVPISNHLYFYWYRQILGQKVEFLVSFYNNEISEKSEIFDDQFSVERPDGSNFTLKIRSTKLEDSAMYFCASSPQENQPQHFGDGTRLSIL.

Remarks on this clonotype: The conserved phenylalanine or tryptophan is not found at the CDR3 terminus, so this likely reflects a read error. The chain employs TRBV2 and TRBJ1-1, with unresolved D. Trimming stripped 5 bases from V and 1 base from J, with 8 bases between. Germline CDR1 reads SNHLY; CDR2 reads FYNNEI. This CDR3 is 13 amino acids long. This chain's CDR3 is CASSLKANTEAFL. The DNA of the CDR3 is TGTGCCAGCAGTTTAAAGGCGAACACTGAAGCTTTCCTT.

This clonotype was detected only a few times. The DNA of the CDR3 is TGTGCCAGCAGTTTAGAGATCTCCTACGAGCAGTACTTC. It is translated as CASSLEISYEQYF. The rearrangement joins TRBV12-3 or TRBV12-4 to TRBJ2-7, with no clear D. Trimming took off 1 base at V and 0 bases at J, with 4 bases between the two ends. The CDR3 covers 13 residues.

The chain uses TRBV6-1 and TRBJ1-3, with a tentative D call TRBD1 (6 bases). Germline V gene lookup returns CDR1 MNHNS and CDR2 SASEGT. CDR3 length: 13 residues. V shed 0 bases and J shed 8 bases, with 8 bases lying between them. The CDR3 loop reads CASSEAGGDTIYF. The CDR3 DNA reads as TGTGCCAGCAGTGAAGCAGGGGGGGACACCATATATTTT.

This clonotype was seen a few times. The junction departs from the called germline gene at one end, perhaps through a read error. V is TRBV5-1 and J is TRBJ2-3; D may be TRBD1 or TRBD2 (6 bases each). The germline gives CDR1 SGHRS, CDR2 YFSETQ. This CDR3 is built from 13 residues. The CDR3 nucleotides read TGTGCCAGCAGCTTGGGGGGCGCAGATACGCAGTATTTT. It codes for CASSLGGADTQYF.

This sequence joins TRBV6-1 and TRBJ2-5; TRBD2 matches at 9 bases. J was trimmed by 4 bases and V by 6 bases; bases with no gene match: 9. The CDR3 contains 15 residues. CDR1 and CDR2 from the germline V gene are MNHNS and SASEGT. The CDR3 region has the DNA TGTGCCAGCAGCCCCCAAGCGGGGGGCCCAGAGACCCAGTACTTC. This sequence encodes CASSPQAGGPETQYF.

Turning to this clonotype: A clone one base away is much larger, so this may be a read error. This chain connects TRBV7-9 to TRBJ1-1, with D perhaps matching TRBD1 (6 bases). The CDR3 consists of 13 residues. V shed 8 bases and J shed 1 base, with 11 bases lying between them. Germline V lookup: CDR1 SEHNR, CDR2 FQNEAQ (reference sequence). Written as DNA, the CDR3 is TGTGCCAGCCTGCGGGGGCCGAACACTGAAGCTTTCTTT. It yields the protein CASLRGPNTEAFF. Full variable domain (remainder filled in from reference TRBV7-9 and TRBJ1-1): DTGVSQNPRHKITKRGQNVTFRCDPISEHNRLYWYRQTLGQGPEFLTYFQNEAQLEKSRLLSDRFSAERPKGSFSTLEIQRTEQGDSAMYLCASLRGPNTEAFFGQGTRLTVV.

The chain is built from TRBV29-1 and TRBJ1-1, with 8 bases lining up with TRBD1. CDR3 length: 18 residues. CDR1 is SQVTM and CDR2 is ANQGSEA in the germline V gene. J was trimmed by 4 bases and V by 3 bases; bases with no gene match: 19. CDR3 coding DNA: TGCAGCGTTGAGCTCGGGACAGGCTTGGGGAGAATGGGCACTGAAGCTTTCTTT. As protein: CSVELGTGLGRMGTEAFF.